This T cell receptor (beta chain) was captured by sequencing in a study of blood T cell repertoires in COVID-19. The table came from immunoSEQ multiplex PCR; TCRdb's copy has only in-frame clones and leaves some out. The data show a few hundred thousand clones, around 90% seen once. This clone appeared a single time. J gave up 0 bases and V 3 bases, and 14 bases lay outside the gene matches. Looked up from germline, CDR1 is MNHEY and CDR2 is SMNVEV (reference sequence). The CDR3 is made up of 18 amino acids. This chain links TRBV27 with TRBJ2-7; 7 bases agree with TRBD2. Sample: PBMCs or T cells enriched from blood (not recorded which). This clonotype was obtained from a woman younger than 35 with acute COVID-19. The CDR3 is CASSFLSSGRPSSYEQYF. The CDR3, as DNA: TGTGCCAGCAGTTTTCTCTCTAGCGGCCGACCTAGCTCCTACGAGCAGTACTTC.